One sample yielded the 23 T cell receptor beta chains listed below, sequenced in a study of blood T cell repertoires in COVID-19 (dated by TCRdb to 2020 to 2022). Library preparation was by the immunoSEQ multiplex PCR assay. The table was pulled from immuneACCESS by TCRdb, which kept in-frame rearrangements only. Such tables lose some clones; where checked, under half of the loss comes from unresolved V genes, and the rest has no known cause. Within this sample are about 150,000 clones, with about 92% of them counted one time only. Around 1.5% of the sample is in the top ten clones. Material for sequencing was peripheral blood. The origin of the receptors is a human donor in a cohort sampled during active COVID-19.

The genes are TRBV5-1 and TRBJ2-7, with D uncertain. The V gene lost 2 bases and the J gene lost 0 bases, with 9 bases spanning the gap. CDR1 is SGHRS, CDR2 YFSETQ, per germline. The CDR3 is 14 amino acids. The CDR3 DNA reads TGCGCCAGCAGCTTAACACCAAGCTCCTACGAGCAGTACTTC. It specifies CASSLTPSSYEQYF.

The genes are TRBV15 and TRBJ1-2; D is uncertain. V lost 0 bases and J 4 bases, leaving 15 bases between the germline ends. CDR3 size: 16 residues. CDR1 and CDR2 from the germline V gene are LNHNV and YYDKDF (reference sequence). CDR3 nucleotides: TGTGCCACCAGCAGAGATCAGTTGGGTGCTAGCTATGGCTACACCTTC. Translated, it gives CATSRDQLGASYGYTF. The variable domain in full, with the rest retrieved from reference TRBV15 and TRBJ1-2, is DAMVIQNPRYQVTQFGKPVTLSCSQTLNHNVMYWYQQKSSQAPKLLFHYYDKDFNNEADTPDNFQSRRPNTSFCFLDIRSPGLGDTAMYLCATSRDQLGASYGYTFGSGTRLTVV.

The chain employs TRBV7-9 and TRBJ2-2; D unresolved. V dropped 4 bases and J dropped 3 bases, with 9 bases sitting between them. Germline CDR1 reads SEHNR; CDR2 reads FQNEAQ (reference sequence). The CDR3 is 14 amino acids. This CDR3 reads CASSSRFDTGELFF. CDR3 DNA sequence: TGTGCCAGCAGCTCGAGATTCGACACCGGGGAGCTGTTTTTT.

This clone has a handful of counts. J is TRBJ1-5 and V is TRBV5-8, with D hard to call. This CDR3 has 12 amino acids. Looked up from germline, CDR1 is SGHTS and CDR2 is YDEGEE. Trimming removed 2 bases from V and 5 bases from J, with 5 bases in between. Here the CDR3 reads CASSFRDQPQHF. The CDR3 nucleotides read TGTGCCAGCAGCTTTAGAGATCAGCCCCAGCATTTT.

A few counts support this clone. J is TRBJ1-6 and V is TRBV6-5, with D possibly TRBD1 on 5 matching bases. The CDR3 length is 14 residues. Germline CDR1 MNHEY, CDR2 SVGAGI. V was clipped by 0 bases and J by 8 bases, with 8 bases between them. The DNA of the CDR3 is TGTGCCAGCAGTTACTCGACAGTATATTCACCCCTCCACTTT. It is translated as CASSYSTVYSPLHF.

In this sample, this clone turned up once. The J gene is TRBJ1-2, the V gene TRBV9, with TRBD1 as a possible D gene (6 bases). The ends were cut back, 4 bases at V and 0 bases at J, with 10 bases in the middle. This CDR3 has 14 amino acids. Germline CDR1 and CDR2: SGDLS and YYNGEE. CDR3 protein: CASSKTGANYGYTF. The CDR3 DNA sequence: TGTGCCAGCAGCAAGACAGGAGCTAACTATGGCTACACCTTC.

This clone was seen a single time. This chain connects TRBV2 to TRBJ1-1, with TRBD1 as a possible D gene (5 bases). V shed 6 bases and J shed 1 base, with 15 bases lying between them. The CDR3 length is 15 residues. Germline CDR1 reads SNHLY; CDR2 reads FYNNEI. In nucleotides, the CDR3 is TGTGCCAGCAGGGACGGGACTATCGGGAACACTGAAGCTTTCTTT. Translation: CASRDGTIGNTEAFF.

The chain has TRBV4-1 and TRBJ2-5; D possibly corresponds to TRBD2 (7 bases). V was shortened by 4 bases and J by 4 bases, with 13 bases between the two germline ends. Germline CDR1 reads MGHRA; CDR2 reads YSYEKL. The CDR3 spans 14 residues. CDR3 coding DNA: TGCGCCAGCAGCCTAAGGGGGGGCCGAGAGACCCAGTACTTC. Residues: CASSLRGGRETQYF.

V and J are TRBV4-1 and TRBJ2-7; 9 nucleotides match TRBD1. The CDR3 covers 14 residues. From germline, CDR1 is MGHRA and CDR2 YSYEKL. J lost 3 bases, V lost 4 bases, and 4 bases had no gene match. Written as DNA, the CDR3 is TGCGCCAGCAGCCTCCTGGACAGGGGCTACGAGCAGTACTTC. Translating gives CASSLLDRGYEQYF.

This chain joins TRBV4-1 and TRBJ2-3; 11 nucleotides agree with TRBD2. The CDR3 is 16 amino acids. Germline V lookup: CDR1 MGHRA, CDR2 YSYEKL. The V segment lost 5 bases and the J segment 3 bases; nucleotides outside the gene matches: 7. The CDR3 DNA sequence: TGCGCCAGCAGCAAGCTAGCGGGGGGTTTTACAGATACGCAGTATTTT. It yields the protein CASSKLAGGFTDTQYF.

The chain links TRBV7-2 to TRBJ2-3, with D possibly TRBD2 on 6 matching bases. CDR3 size: 15 residues. V was trimmed by 3 bases and J by 1 base, leaving 11 bases between them. In germline, CDR1 is SGHTA, CDR2 FQGNSA. The CDR3 region has the DNA TGTGCCAGCAGCTTCCGCGGGGCCCGCACAGATACGCAGTATTTT. As protein: CASSFRGARTDTQYF. Full variable domain (missing parts from reference TRBV7-2 and TRBJ2-3): GAGVSQSPSNKVTEKGKDVELRCDPISGHTALYWYRQSLGQGLEFLIYFQGNSAPDKSGLPSDRFSAERTGGSVSTLTIQRTQQEDSAVYLCASSFRGARTDTQYFGPGTRLTVL.

The chain couples TRBV2 to TRBJ1-1, with D maybe TRBD1 (5 bases). The CDR3 contains 12 residues. Germline assignment: CDR1 SNHLY and CDR2 FYNNEI. V lost 10 bases to trimming and J lost 1 base, with 10 bases between them. The CDR3 region is CATPGGNTEAFF. The DNA of the CDR3 is TGTGCCACCCCGGGGGGGAACACTGAAGCTTTCTTT. The full variable domain, completed using reference TRBV2 and TRBJ1-1, is EPEVTQTPSHQVTQMGQEVILRCVPISNHLYFYWYRQILGQKVEFLVSFYNNEISEKSEIFDDQFSVERPDGSNFTLKIRSTKLEDSAMYFCATPGGNTEAFFGQGTRLTVV.

The rearrangement uses TRBV4-3 and TRBJ2-1; perhaps D is TRBD1 or TRBD2 (6 bases each). The CDR3 is 13 amino acids. The V end was cut by 5 bases, the J end by 15 bases, with 20 bases between. In germline, CDR1 is LGHNA, CDR2 YSLEER. DNA for the CDR3: TGCGCCAGCAGCGAAGGGGGACTGCCCGTATTGTTCTTC. It codes for CASSEGGLPVLFF.

CDR3: CATSRGTSGGLPTDTQYF. The CDR3 DNA reads as TGTGCCACCAGCAGAGGGACTAGCGGGGGGCTCCCCACAGATACGCAGTATTTT. This chain connects TRBV15 to TRBJ2-3, with 14 bases aligning to TRBD2. In germline, CDR1 is LNHNV, CDR2 YYDKDF (reference sequence). The V segment lost 1 base and the J segment 2 bases; nucleotides outside the gene matches: 5. The CDR3 consists of 18 residues.

This clone occurred a few times. The chain recombines TRBV13 with TRBJ2-5, with TRBD2 matching 11 bases. Germline V gives CDR1 PRHDT, CDR2 FYEKMQ (reference sequence). The CDR3 consists of 16 residues. After removal of 3 bases from V and 1 base from J, the junction contained 4 bases not matched to a gene. CDR3 DNA: TGTGCCAGCAGCTTCCGACTAGCGGGGCGCCAAGAGACCCAGTACTTC. This translates into CASSFRLAGRQETQYF.

V usage is TRBV2 and J usage is TRBJ1-1; the D is unclear. Trimming took off 2 bases at V and 0 bases at J, with 10 bases between the two ends. Germline V CDR1 and CDR2: SNHLY, FYNNEI. The length of the CDR3 is 15 residues. In DNA, the CDR3 is TGTGCCAGCAGTGAACAAGCGGTCATGAACACTGAAGCTTTCTTT. Translated: CASSEQAVMNTEAFF.

V gene TRBV7-8 combines with J gene TRBJ2-1, with 10 bases identical to TRBD1. This CDR3 spans 16 amino acids. The germline V gene has CDR1 SGHVS and CDR2 FQNEAQ. J was trimmed by 6 bases and V by 3 bases; bases with no gene match: 8. CDR3 coding DNA: TGTGCCAGCAGCTTTGCTGGGACAGGGGCCTCCAATGAGCAGTTCTTC. Residues: CASSFAGTGASNEQFF.

The chain joins TRBV5-1 to TRBJ1-2, with D possibly TRBD1 on 5 matching bases. The germline V gene has CDR1 SGHRS and CDR2 YFSETQ. V was pared by 2 bases and J by 7 bases, with 18 bases between. The CDR3 is made up of 15 amino acids. Written as DNA, the CDR3 is TGCGCCAGCAGCTTATTAATAGGGGCGGATAGTGGCTACACCTTC. As protein: CASSLLIGADSGYTF. The full variable domain, with the rest looked up from reference TRBV5-1 and TRBJ1-2, is KAGVTQTPRYLIKTRGQQVTLSCSPISGHRSVSWYQQTPGQGLQFLFEYFSETQRNKGNFPGRFSGRQFSNSRSEMNVSTLELGDSALYLCASSLLIGADSGYTFGSGTRLTVV.

This chain links TRBV5-6 with TRBJ2-6; possible D gene TRBD2, 6 bases. Trimming stripped 3 bases from V and 0 bases from J, with 10 bases between. CDR3 length equals 16 residues. The germline gives CDR1 SGHDT, CDR2 YYEEEE. Here the CDR3 reads CASSWMGGSGANVLTF. CDR3 nucleotides: TGTGCCAGCAGCTGGATGGGGGGCTCTGGGGCCAACGTCCTGACTTTC.

This sequence joins TRBV11-2 and TRBJ1-1; TRBD1 agrees at 10 bases. J lost 4 bases, V lost 5 bases, and 10 bases had no gene match. Germline assignment: CDR1 SGHAT and CDR2 FQNNGV. This CDR3 spans 16 amino acids. The CDR3 spells CASSLRGQGWGTEAFF. The CDR3 DNA reads as TGTGCCAGCAGCCTCCGGGGACAGGGGTGGGGCACTGAAGCTTTCTTT.

The chain uses TRBV2 and TRBJ1-5; possibly TRBD1 for D (6 bases). The CDR3 consists of 18 residues. The germline V gene has CDR1 SNHLY and CDR2 FYNNEI. V lost 6 bases, J lost 1 base, and 22 bases lay in between. In DNA form, the CDR3 reads TGTGCCAGCAGCGACTCCATTCTATACAGGGACAGCAATCAGCCCCAGCATTTT. Protein: CASSDSILYRDSNQPQHF.

The chain carries TRBV11-2 and TRBJ2-3; 8 bases agree with TRBD2. Germline V gene sequence: CDR1 SGHAT, CDR2 FQNNGV. The trim removed 3 bases at V and 1 base at J, leaving 6 bases unmatched. The CDR3 is made up of 16 amino acids. The CDR3 region is CASSFSVSGGTDTQYF. The CDR3 DNA reads as TGTGCCAGCAGCTTCTCGGTTAGCGGGGGCACAGATACGCAGTATTTT.

This chain uses TRBV12-3 or TRBV12-4 with TRBJ2-5; no firm D call. This CDR3 comprises 13 residues. Trimming cost V 6 bases and J 1 base, with 9 bases left between them. The CDR3 spells CASRPNGQETQYF. CDR3 nucleotide sequence: TGTGCCAGCAGACCAAACGGCCAAGAGACCCAGTACTTC.